A single sample gave rise to the 10 T cell receptor beta chains below, sequenced in a study of blood T cell repertoires in COVID-19. Assay: immunoSEQ multiplex PCR; the TCRdb copy retains only in-frame clones and omits some. Of around 290,000 clones in the sample, 80% to 95% were seen once. The sample consisted of PBMCs or T cells enriched from blood (not recorded which). These receptor sequences come from a woman between 25 and 40 years old who had recovered from COVID-19.

The genes are TRBV7-9 and TRBJ2-3; TRBD1 agrees at 7 bases. V gave up 5 bases and J gave up 2 bases; unmatched junction bases: 7. Germline V gene lookup returns CDR1 SEHNR and CDR2 FQNEAQ (reference sequence). This CDR3 is 15 amino acids long. The CDR3, as DNA: TGTGCCAGCAGCACACGACAGGGCTACACAGATACGCAGTATTTT. Amino acids: CASSTRQGYTDTQYF.

The chain combines TRBV9 with TRBJ2-7, with 13 positions matching TRBD2. The germline V gene has CDR1 SGDLS and CDR2 YYNGEE. The CDR3 totals 15 residues. The ends lost 1 base at V and 7 bases at J; junction bases unmatched: 5. The CDR3 loop reads CASSVSGLAGWEQYF. The CDR3 bases are TGTGCCAGCAGCGTATCGGGACTAGCGGGATGGGAGCAGTACTTC. The full variable domain, completed using reference TRBV9 and TRBJ2-7, is DSGVTQTPKHLITATGQRVTLRCSPRSGDLSVYWYQQSLDQGLQFLIQYYNGEERAKGNILERFSAQQFPDLHSELNLSSLELGDSALYFCASSVSGLAGWEQYFGPGTRLTVT.

The genes are TRBV28 and TRBJ2-5; D possibly corresponds to TRBD2 (7 bases). The CDR3 length is 13 residues. Germline values: CDR1 MDHEN, CDR2 SYDVKM. With 3 bases removed from V and 5 bases from J, the gap between germline ends came to 10 bases. CDR3 in DNA: TGTGCCAGCAGTTTCGGGGGGCAGGAGACCCAGTACTTC. This encodes CASSFGGQETQYF.

The gene calls are TRBV11-3 and TRBJ2-1, with TRBD2 identical over 7 bases. CDR3 length: 17 amino acids. Germline V gene sequence: CDR1 SGHNT, CDR2 YENEEA. J lost 2 bases, V lost 4 bases, and 11 bases had no gene match. The CDR3 region has the DNA TGTGCCAGCAGCTCTCTAAAAGCGGGACTCGCCTACAATGAGCAGTTCTTC. Protein product: CASSSLKAGLAYNEQFF.

The chain joins TRBV29-1 to TRBJ1-1; D unclear. V was trimmed by 4 bases and J by 5 bases, leaving 14 bases between them. Germline V gene data show CDR1 as SQVTM and CDR2 as ANQGSEA. The CDR3 is 13 residues long. Here the CDR3 DNA reads TGCAGCGTTGGGAGCCAAACCCGGACTGAAGCTTTCTTT. It specifies CSVGSQTRTEAFF.

The J gene is TRBJ2-7, the V gene TRBV6-2 or TRBV6-3, with D unclear. V gave up 0 bases and J gave up 3 bases, with 15 bases separating them. This CDR3 has 16 residues. CDR1 MNHEY and CDR2 SVGEGT come from the germline V gene. The CDR3 reads CASSYSTGGRVYEQYF. In DNA, the CDR3 is TGTGCCAGCAGTTACTCGACTGGCGGAAGAGTCTACGAGCAGTACTTC.

This clone was observed a few times. In DNA, the CDR3 is TGTGCCAGCAGTGCGGGACTAGACAATGAGCAGTTCTTC. Protein product: CASSAGLDNEQFF. This sequence joins TRBV12-3 or TRBV12-4 and TRBJ2-1, with 8 bases lining up with TRBD2. This CDR3 region has 13 residues. The trim removed 5 bases at V and 5 bases at J, leaving 2 bases unmatched.

The chain has TRBV6-5 and TRBJ2-3; tentatively, D is TRBD1 (6 bases). CDR1 is MNHEY, CDR2 SVGAGI, per germline. V dropped 7 bases and J dropped 3 bases, with 11 bases sitting between them. The CDR3 is 13 residues long. Here the CDR3 reads CASTSQGTDTQYF. The CDR3 DNA reads TGTGCCAGCACCAGCCAGGGGACAGATACGCAGTATTTT.

The rearrangement joins TRBV11-2 to TRBJ2-1, with a tentative D call TRBD2 (6 bases). The ends were cut back, 7 bases at V and 0 bases at J, with 16 bases in the middle. The CDR3 contains 16 residues. CDR1 is SGHAT and CDR2 is FQNNGV in the germline V gene. The CDR3 region has the DNA TGTGCCAGCACCCGGGGAGGCGACACCTCCTACAATGAGCAGTTCTTC. Its protein is CASTRGGDTSYNEQFF.

The chain combines TRBV7-9 with TRBJ1-2; TRBD1 agrees at 11 bases. CDR3 length: 14 residues. After removal of 3 bases from V and 8 bases from J, the junction contained 5 bases not matched to a gene. Looked up from germline, CDR1 is SEHNR and CDR2 is FQNEAQ (reference sequence). The CDR3 nucleotides read TGTGCCAGCAGCTTTGGACAGGGGGCCGTCGGCTACACCTTC. This gives the protein CASSFGQGAVGYTF. Looking up the rest from reference TRBV7-9 and TRBJ1-2 gives the full variable domain: DTGVSQNPRHKITKRGQNVTFRCDPISEHNRLYWYRQTLGQGPEFLTYFQNEAQLEKSRLLSDRFSAERPKGSFSTLEIQRTEQGDSAMYLCASSFGQGAVGYTFGSGTRLTVV.